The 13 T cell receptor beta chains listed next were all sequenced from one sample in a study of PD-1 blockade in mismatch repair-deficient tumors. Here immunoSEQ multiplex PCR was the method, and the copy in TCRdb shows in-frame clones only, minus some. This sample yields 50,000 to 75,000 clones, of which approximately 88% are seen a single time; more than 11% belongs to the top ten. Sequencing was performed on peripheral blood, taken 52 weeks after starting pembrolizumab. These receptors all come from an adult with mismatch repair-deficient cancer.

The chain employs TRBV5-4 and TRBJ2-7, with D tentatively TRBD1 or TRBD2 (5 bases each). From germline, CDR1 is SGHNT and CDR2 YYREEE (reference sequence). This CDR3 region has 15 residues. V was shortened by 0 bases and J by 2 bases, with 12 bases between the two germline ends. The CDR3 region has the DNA TGTGCCAGCAGCTTGGCCTACGGGACCACCTACGAGCAGTACTTC. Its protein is CASSLAYGTTYEQYF.

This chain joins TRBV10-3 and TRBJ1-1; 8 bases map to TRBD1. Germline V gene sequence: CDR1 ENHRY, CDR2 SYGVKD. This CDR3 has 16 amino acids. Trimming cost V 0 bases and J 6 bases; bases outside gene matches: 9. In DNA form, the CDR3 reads TGTGCCATCAGTGAGTCGGACAGGGTCTTTCCCCCTGAAGCTTTCTTT. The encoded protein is CAISESDRVFPPEAFF.

CDR3 coding DNA: TGTGCCAGCAGTTTCCGGGACAGCCTCGCTACTGAAGCTTTCTTT. Its translation is CASSFRDSLATEAFF. J is TRBJ1-1 and V is TRBV28; TRBD1 agrees at 7 bases. The V and J ends lost 3 bases and 5 bases, in that order; junction bases with no gene match: 9. The CDR3 spans 15 residues. In germline, CDR1 is MDHEN, CDR2 SYDVKM.

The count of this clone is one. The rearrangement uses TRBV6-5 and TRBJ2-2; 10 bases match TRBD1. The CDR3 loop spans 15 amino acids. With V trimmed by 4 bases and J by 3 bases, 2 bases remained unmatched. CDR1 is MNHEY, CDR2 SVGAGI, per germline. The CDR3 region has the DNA TGTGCCAGCAGTTGGGGACAGGGGTACACCGGGGAGCTGTTTTTT. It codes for CASSWGQGYTGELFF.

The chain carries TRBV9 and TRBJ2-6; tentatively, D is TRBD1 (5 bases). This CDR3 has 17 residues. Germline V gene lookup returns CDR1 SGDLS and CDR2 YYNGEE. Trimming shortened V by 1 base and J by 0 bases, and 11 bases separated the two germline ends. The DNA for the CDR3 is TGTGCCAGCAGCGTAACAGGAGTCGCCTCTGGGGCCAACGTCCTGACTTTC. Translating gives CASSVTGVASGANVLTF.

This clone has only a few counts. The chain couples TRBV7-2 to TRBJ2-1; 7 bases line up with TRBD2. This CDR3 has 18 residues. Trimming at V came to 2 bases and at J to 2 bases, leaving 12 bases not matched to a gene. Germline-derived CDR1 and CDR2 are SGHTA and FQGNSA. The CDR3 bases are TGTGCCAGCAGCTTAATTGGGTGGGGACTAAAAGCCTACAATGAGCAGTTCTTC. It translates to CASSLIGWGLKAYNEQFF.

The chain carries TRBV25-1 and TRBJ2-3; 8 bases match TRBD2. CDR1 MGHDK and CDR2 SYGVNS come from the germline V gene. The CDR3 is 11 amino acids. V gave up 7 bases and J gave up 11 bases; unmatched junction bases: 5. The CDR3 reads CASIAGGRQYF. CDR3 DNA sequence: TGTGCCAGCATTGCGGGGGGTAGGCAGTATTTT.

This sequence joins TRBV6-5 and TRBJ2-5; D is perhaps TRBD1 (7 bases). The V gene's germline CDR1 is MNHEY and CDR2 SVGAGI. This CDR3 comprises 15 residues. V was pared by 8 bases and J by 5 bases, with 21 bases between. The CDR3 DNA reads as TGTGCCAGCGTGCGGCAGGGGGGCCTCGGGGAGACCCAGTACTTC. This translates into CASVRQGGLGETQYF.

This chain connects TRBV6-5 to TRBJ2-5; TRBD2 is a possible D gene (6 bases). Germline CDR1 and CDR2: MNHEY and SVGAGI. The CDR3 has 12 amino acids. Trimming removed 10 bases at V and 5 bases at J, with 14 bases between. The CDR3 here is CATTPSGETQYF. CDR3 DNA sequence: TGTGCCACCACCCCCAGCGGGGAGACCCAGTACTTC.

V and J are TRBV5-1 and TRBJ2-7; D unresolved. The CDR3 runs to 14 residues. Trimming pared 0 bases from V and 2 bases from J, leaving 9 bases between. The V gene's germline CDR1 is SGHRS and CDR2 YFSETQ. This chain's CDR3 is CASSLDTIPYEQYF. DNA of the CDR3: TGCGCCAGCAGCTTGGACACTATTCCCTACGAGCAGTACTTC.

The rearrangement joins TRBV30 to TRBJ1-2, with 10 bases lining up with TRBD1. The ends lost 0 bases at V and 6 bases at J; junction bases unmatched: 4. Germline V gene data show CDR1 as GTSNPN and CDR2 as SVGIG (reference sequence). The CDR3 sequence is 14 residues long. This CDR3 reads CAWSVGQGVNGYTF. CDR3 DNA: TGTGCCTGGAGTGTAGGACAGGGGGTTAATGGCTACACCTTC.

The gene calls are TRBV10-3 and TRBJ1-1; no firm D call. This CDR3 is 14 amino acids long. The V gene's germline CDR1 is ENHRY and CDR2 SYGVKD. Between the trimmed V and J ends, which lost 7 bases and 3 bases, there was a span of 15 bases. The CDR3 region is CAINKDGRYTEAFF. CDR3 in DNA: TGTGCCATCAATAAGGACGGGCGGTACACTGAAGCTTTCTTT.

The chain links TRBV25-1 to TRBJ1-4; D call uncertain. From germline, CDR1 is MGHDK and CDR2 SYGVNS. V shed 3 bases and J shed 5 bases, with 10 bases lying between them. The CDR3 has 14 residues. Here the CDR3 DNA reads TGTGCCAGCAGTGACTGGACGGTGAATGAAAAACTGTTTTTT. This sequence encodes CASSDWTVNEKLFF.